Listed below are T cell receptor beta chains from one sample, sequenced in a study of OX40 agonist ivuxolimab in advanced cancers. The assay was immunoSEQ multiplex PCR, and TCRdb's table has in-frame clones only and misses some. The sample lists 50,000 to 60,000 clones, roughly nine tenths occurring once. The material was CD4+ or CD8+ T cells sorted from blood, obtained in a trial of the OX40 agonist ivuxolimab. These TCRs come from an adult with an advanced solid tumor such as melanoma, head and neck, liver or kidney cancer. CDR3s include the opening cysteine and the closing phenylalanine or tryptophan. A D gene is named only where the DNA matches it firmly.

TRBV10-3	-	TRBJ1-2	CAISDDGQGDYGYTF
TRBV7-2	-	TRBJ1-5	CASSLDAWAGNYQPQHF
TRBV5-1	TRBD1	TRBJ1-1	CASSEGGTGTEAFF
TRBV10-3	-	TRBJ2-5	CAITKGLQETQYF
TRBV12-5	-	TRBJ1-1	CASRSVRIADTEAFF
TRBV6-1	-	TRBJ1-3	CASAMTGAGNTIYF
TRBV6-1	-	TRBJ2-1	CASSERSSSYNEQFF
TRBV27	-	TRBJ2-5	CASSFQGGIRSQETQYF
TRBV5-4	TRBD1	TRBJ1-6	CASSPAGGNSPLHF
TRBV5-6	TRBD1	TRBJ1-5	CASSLAGMNRGGQPQHF
TRBV9	TRBD1	TRBJ1-1	CASSVPGTGNTAFF
TRBV6-1	-	TRBJ1-2	CASSTLGGQGYGYTF
TRBV6-1	-	TRBJ1-1	CASSLGGTENTEAFF
TRBV7-9	TRBD2	TRBJ2-6	CASSHQTSGGSGANVLTF
TRBV5-6	-	TRBJ1-1	CASSLDVTEAFF
TRBV5-1	-	TRBJ1-4	CASSTARAINEKLFF
TRBV19	-	TRBJ2-7	CASSIIHGSPDEQYF
TRBV7-2	TRBD2	TRBJ2-5	CASSTTSGGQETQYF
TRBV28	-	TRBJ1-2	CASSLFAVYGYTF
TRBV9	-	TRBJ1-6	CASSVRGQDSPLHF
TRBV28	-	TRBJ1-2	CATGPEGGYTF
TRBV6-5	-	TRBJ1-2	CASSSGGIPYYGYTF
TRBV5-4	TRBD1	TRBJ1-5	CASSFGQGGQPQHF
TRBV14	TRBD1	TRBJ2-1	CASRRTGVSYNEQFF
TRBV4-1	-	TRBJ2-3	CASSQRGGGGSTDTQYF
TRBV6-6	-	TRBJ1-4	CASRLEVPEKLFF
TRBV21-1	-	TRBJ2-3	CASSKGGLGGERGADTQYF
TRBV10-3	TRBD1	TRBJ2-3	CAIRPGQGATDTQYF
TRBV6-5	-	TRBJ1-1	CASSLYSDTEAFF
TRBV28	TRBD1	TRBJ1-5	CASTSGQDTSNQPQHF
TRBV5-8	-	TRBJ1-1	CASSFRGQSTGGTEAFF
TRBV5-1	TRBD2	TRBJ2-7	CASSLDLAGVQHSYEQYF
TRBV6-6	TRBD1	TRBJ2-3	CASGTGEGQYF
TRBV5-1	-	TRBJ1-4	CASSQAPTQRNEKLFF
TRBV6-5	-	TRBJ1-2	CASRMDSIDGYTF
TRBV28	-	TRBJ2-5	CASSLSPRAETQYF
TRBV7-6	-	TRBJ1-3	CASSLLFGNTIYF
TRBV7-8	-	TRBJ1-2	CASRRQEGTYGYTF
TRBV9	-	TRBJ1-1	CASSDGTRNTEAFF
TRBV7-8	-	TRBJ2-7	CASSGLPSQGSYEQYF
TRBV19	TRBD1	TRBJ1-5	CASSIDTRDRGDQPQHF
TRBV11-2	-	TRBJ2-4	CASSQYVIQYF
TRBV18	TRBD1	TRBJ2-5	CASSLWDRGETQYF
TRBV7-9	-	TRBJ1-3	CASSFRDTTIYF
TRBV11-2	-	TRBJ2-2	CASSLDMGRRGTGELFF
TRBV27	-	TRBJ1-2	CASRANLLNYGYTF
TRBV29-1	TRBD2	TRBJ2-1	CSGSGGPPDEQFF
TRBV7-6	-	TRBJ2-6	CASSLSIISGANVLTF
TRBV6-6	-	TRBJ1-5	CASSYSSSGYEPQHF
TRBV5-1	TRBD1	TRBJ1-6	CASRQNRDRNNSPLHF
TRBV5-1	-	TRBJ1-1	CASSPSGPEAFF
TRBV5-4	TRBD1	TRBJ2-7	CASSERQGAMGEQYF
TRBV6-5	-	TRBJ1-5	CASQTGPNQPQHF
TRBV7-9	TRBD1	TRBJ2-7	CASSRGQLGEQYF
TRBV6-1	-	TRBJ1-5	CASSGSGARSNQPQHF
TRBV7-6	TRBD1	TRBJ1-2	CASSPWDSGYTF
TRBV30	-	TRBJ2-1	CAWGMDSLTDEQFF
TRBV12-5	-	TRBJ1-6	CASTGSNNSPLHF
TRBV5-4	TRBD2	TRBJ2-3	CASSLGLAGGADTQYF